This T cell receptor (beta chain) was recovered during a study of read filtering for tumor transcriptome and immune sequencing. Study in general: Mean patient age was roughly 66 years, range roughly 45 to 85; roughly 18 male, more than 11 female.

This clonotype was seen many times. The CDR3 is 13 amino acids. Germline V gives CDR1 MRHNA, CDR2 SNTAGT. The ends were cut back, 6 bases at V and 0 bases at J, with 8 bases in the middle. Molecular barcoded adaptors covering alpha/delta and beta/gamma chains were used on about 0.4 ug RNA. TCRdb used MiXCR to reprocess the reads, holding one entry per CDR3 protein. The sample records tens of thousands of distinct CDR3 sequences, approximately 12% being singletons. The clonotype originates from a donor aged 40 or older with multiple myeloma. J is TRBJ1-1 and V is TRBV6-4; D is unclear. The sequenced sample was a population of CD138-negative cells sorted from bone marrow. In DNA, the CDR3 is TGTGCCAGCAGAGTTCAGATGAACACTGAAGCTTTCTTT. Translation gives CASRVQMNTEAFF.